A selection of T cell receptor delta chains follows, all from one sample in a study of Vδ1+ human thymocytes. TCRdb reapplied CATT to the multiplex PCR reads. The sample includes roughly 56,000 delta-chain clones, around 16% of them seen just once. Sequencing was done on a sample of Vdelta1+ gamma-delta thymocytes from the thymus. Every receptor here comes from a girl under three years old who had congenital heart surgery. CDR3s include the opening cysteine and the closing phenylalanine or tryptophan. Each record gives: clone size, V gene, D gene, J gene, CDR3 protein, CDR3 DNA. A D gene is named only where the DNA matches it firmly. Where a row states a size, it is once, few, many or the class of an expanded clone; other rows omit it.

>few|TRDV1|TRDD3|TRDJ1
CALGELSPIWGVNTDKLIF
TGTGCTCTTGGGGAACTATCCCCCATCTGGGGGGTAAACACCGATAAACTCATCTTT
>few|TRDV1|TRDD3|TRDJ1
CALGDLGVLGDTDKLIF
TGTGCTCTTGGGGACCTCGGGGTACTGGGGGACACCGATAAACTCATCTTT
>few|TRDV1|TRDD3|TRDJ1
CALGAPLVNWGNRTDKLIF
TGTGCTCTTGGGGCCCCCTTGGTGAACTGGGGGAACCGCACCGATAAACTCATCTTT
>.|TRDV1|TRDD2|TRDJ1
CALGEPAFLRAWGYTDKLIF
TGTGCTCTTGGGGAACCGGCCTTCCTACGAGCCTGGGGGTACACCGATAAACTCATCTTT
>few|TRDV1|TRDD3|TRDJ1
CALGSPPVLGGYTDKLIF
TGTGCTCTTGGGTCCCCTCCGGTACTGGGGGGGTACACCGATAAACTCATCTTT
>few|TRDV1|TRDD3|TRDJ1
CALGEPVGMGERVYTDKLIF
TGTGCTCTTGGGGAACCAGTAGGAATGGGGGAACGAGTGTACACCGATAAACTCATCTTT
>.|TRDV1|TRDD3|TRDJ1
CALGGPTARSWGISYTDKLIF
TGTGCTCTTGGGGGCCCTACCGCGCGGTCCTGGGGGATATCCTACACCGATAAACTCATCTTT
>.|TRDV1|TRDD3|TRDJ1
CALGDRLRSRWSVLGDTRLYTDKLIF
TGTGCTCTTGGGGATAGACTACGTAGTCGTTGGTCGGTACTGGGGGATACGCGGTTGTACACCGATAAACTCATCTTT
>few|TRDV1|TRDD3|TRDJ1
CALGELHLPTGGYGTDKLIF
TGTGCTCTTGGGGAACTCCACCTCCCCACTGGGGGATACGGGACCGATAAACTCATCTTT
>.|TRDV1|TRDD3|TRDJ1
CALGEGKNTWGILEADKLIF
TGTGCTCTTGGGGAAGGAAAGAATACCTGGGGGATACTCGAGGCCGATAAACTCATCTTT
>.|TRDV1|TRDD3|TRDJ1
CALGERGLPTSPVLGDYTDKLIF
TGTGCTCTTGGGGAACGAGGGCTCCCTACTTCCCCCGTACTGGGGGATTACACCGATAAACTCATCTTT
>.|TRDV1|TRDD2|TRDJ2
CALGELAPFLQLPNPNAAQLFF
TGTGCTCTTGGGGAACTGGCCCCTTTCCTACAACTGCCGAACCCTAACGCAGCACAACTCTTCTTT
>few|TRDV1|.|TRDJ1
CALGEQAIWGSYTDKLIF
TGTGCTCTTGGGGAACAGGCCATCTGGGGATCGTACACCGATAAACTCATCTTT
>few|TRDV1|TRDD3|TRDJ1
CALGEEEHKAPTGGCTDKLIF
TGTGCTCTTGGGGAAGAAGAGCATAAAGCCCCTACTGGGGGATGCACCGATAAACTCATCTTT
>few|TRDV1|.|TRDJ1
CALGDAKVEDATDKLIF
TGTGCTCTTGGGGACGCTAAAGTAGAAGACGCGACCGATAAACTCATCTTT
>.|TRDV1|TRDD3|TRDJ1
CALQRSLPGGYRVNKLIF
TGTGCTCTTCAAAGGTCCCTCCCTGGGGGATACAGGGTAAATAAACTCATCTTT
>.|TRDV1|.|TRDJ1
CALGERTLTGSTDKLIF
TGTGCTCTTGGGGAAAGGACCCTAACTGGGAGCACCGATAAACTCATCTTT